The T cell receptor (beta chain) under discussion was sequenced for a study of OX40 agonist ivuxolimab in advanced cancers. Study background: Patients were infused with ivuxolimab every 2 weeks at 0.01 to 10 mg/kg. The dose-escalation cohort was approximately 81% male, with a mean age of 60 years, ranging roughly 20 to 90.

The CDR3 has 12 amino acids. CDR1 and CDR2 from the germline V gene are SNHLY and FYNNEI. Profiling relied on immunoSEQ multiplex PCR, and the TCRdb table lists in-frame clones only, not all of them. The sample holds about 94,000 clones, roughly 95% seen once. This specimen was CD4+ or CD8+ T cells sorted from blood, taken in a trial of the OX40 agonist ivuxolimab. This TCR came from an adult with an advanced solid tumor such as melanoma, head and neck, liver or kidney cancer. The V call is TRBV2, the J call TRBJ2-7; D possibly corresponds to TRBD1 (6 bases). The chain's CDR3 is CVGAVSSYEQYF. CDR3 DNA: TGTGTGGGGGCAGTCAGCTCCTACGAGCAGTACTTC.